What follows are 10 T cell receptor beta chains derived from one specimen sequenced in a study of cytomegalovirus exposure and HLA in healthy donors. The assay was immunoSEQ multiplex PCR, and TCRdb's table has in-frame clones only and misses some. The sample carries 200,000 to 250,000 clones, over 80% recorded once. Sequencing was performed on PBMCs. These receptors were obtained from a woman under 30 in good health and CMV-seronegative.

V is TRBV27 and J is TRBJ2-1; 7 nucleotides align to TRBD2. This CDR3 has 17 residues. With 5 bases clipped from V and 7 bases from J, the junction kept 17 bases outside the gene matches. Germline V gene data show CDR1 as MNHEY and CDR2 as SMNVEV (reference sequence). The CDR3 spells CASSPSAAGESLNEQFF. DNA for the CDR3: TGTGCCAGCAGTCCCTCCGCGGCGGGAGAATCTCTGAATGAGCAGTTCTTC.

The rearrangement links TRBV19 to TRBJ2-5; TRBD2 is a possible D gene (6 bases). CDR1 and CDR2 from the germline V gene are LNHDA and SQIVND (reference sequence). V was cut by 3 bases and J by 4 bases, with 9 bases left in between. The CDR3 is 13 residues long. The CDR3 nucleotides are TGTGCCAGTAGTATGTTGCGGGGAGAGACCCAGTACTTC. It codes for CASSMLRGETQYF.

Only one count was recorded for this clone. The rearrangement joins TRBV28 to TRBJ1-2; 7 positions match TRBD1. Germline V gene data show CDR1 as MDHEN and CDR2 as SYDVKM. The CDR3 sequence is 13 residues long. With V trimmed by 8 bases and J by 6 bases, 9 bases remained unmatched. CDR3 sequence reads: CASELGGTDGYTF. The CDR3 DNA reads TGTGCCAGCGAACTTGGGGGGACAGATGGCTACACCTTC.

Comments on this clone: Its ends do not fully match the called genes, so a read error is possible. This chain uses TRBV4-1 with TRBJ2-3, with 8 positions matching TRBD2. The germline gives CDR1 MGHRA, CDR2 YSYEKL. The CDR3 is 13 residues long. The CDR3 nucleotides are TGCGCCAGCAGCCAAGCAACCGGGACTAGGCAAGGATTT. The encoded protein is CASSQATGTRQGF.

This chain joins TRBV19 and TRBJ1-6; no reliable D call. V dropped 3 bases and J dropped 1 base, with 7 bases sitting between them. CDR3 length: 15 amino acids. Germline loops: CDR1 LNHDA, CDR2 SQIVND (reference sequence). The CDR3 sequence: CASSIGVSYNSPLHF. The CDR3 nucleotides are TGTGCCAGTAGTATCGGGGTATCCTATAATTCACCCCTCCACTTT.

The V and J genes are TRBV6-1 and TRBJ2-7, with D hard to call. With 5 bases removed from V and 3 bases from J, the gap between germline ends came to 17 bases. Germline V gene data show CDR1 as MNHNS and CDR2 as SASEGT. CDR3 length: 15 amino acids. This chain's CDR3 is CASSTRGIQSYEQYF. The CDR3 nucleotides are TGTGCCAGCAGTACCCGAGGTATCCAAAGCTACGAGCAGTACTTC.

To note about this clone: One end of the junction fails to match germline, which may point to a read error. The chain recombines TRBV4-1 with TRBJ2-7; 9 nucleotides match TRBD2. Germline-derived CDR1 and CDR2 are MGHRA and YSYEKL. This CDR3 is built from 16 residues. This CDR3 is CASRQERLAGIYEQYF. The CDR3 DNA follows: TGCGCCAGCAGACAAGAGAGGCTAGCGGGGATCTACGAGCAGTACTTC.

This chain joins TRBV13 and TRBJ2-5, with 9 bases fitting TRBD1. Germline trimming cut 4 bases from V and 5 bases from J; bases unmatched to any gene: 8. Germline loops: CDR1 PRHDT, CDR2 FYEKMQ (reference sequence). There are 15 residues in the CDR3. CDR3 DNA: TGTGCCAGCAGCTCCCGGGACAGGGCCGCGGAGACCCAGTACTTC. This gives the protein CASSSRDRAAETQYF.

The chain couples TRBV7-9 to TRBJ2-2, with D possibly matching TRBD2 (6 bases). This CDR3 has 18 amino acids. V shed 2 bases and J shed 3 bases, with 19 bases lying between them. Germline loops: CDR1 SEHNR, CDR2 FQNEAQ (reference sequence). The CDR3 sequence: CASSLRFWVPGDTGELFF. The CDR3 nucleotides are TGTGCCAGCAGCTTAAGGTTTTGGGTGCCGGGAGACACCGGGGAGCTGTTTTTT.

The chain employs TRBV27 and TRBJ1-2; 7 bases match TRBD1. The CDR3 runs 17 residues. Trimming took 0 bases from V and 2 from J; bases not matched to a gene: 9. The germline gives CDR1 MNHEY, CDR2 SMNVEV (reference sequence). Written as DNA, the CDR3 is TGTGCCAGCAGTTTATCCTCTTGGACAGGTCAAAACTATGGCTACACCTTC. Translated: CASSLSSWTGQNYGYTF.